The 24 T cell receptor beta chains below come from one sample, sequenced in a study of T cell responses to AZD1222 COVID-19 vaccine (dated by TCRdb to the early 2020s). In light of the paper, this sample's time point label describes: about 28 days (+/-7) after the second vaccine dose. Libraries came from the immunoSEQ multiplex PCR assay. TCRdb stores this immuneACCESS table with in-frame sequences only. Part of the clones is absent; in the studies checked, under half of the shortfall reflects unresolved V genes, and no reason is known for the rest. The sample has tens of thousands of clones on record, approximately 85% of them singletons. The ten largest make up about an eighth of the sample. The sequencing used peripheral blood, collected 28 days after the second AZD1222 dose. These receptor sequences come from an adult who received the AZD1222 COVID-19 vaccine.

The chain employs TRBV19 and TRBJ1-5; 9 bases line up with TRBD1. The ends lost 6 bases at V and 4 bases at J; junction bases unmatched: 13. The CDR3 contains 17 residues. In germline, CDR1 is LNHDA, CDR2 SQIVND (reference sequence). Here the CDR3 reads CASSRIPGQGVNQPQHF. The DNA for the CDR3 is TGTGCCAGTAGCCGCATCCCGGGACAGGGTGTGAATCAGCCCCAGCATTTT.

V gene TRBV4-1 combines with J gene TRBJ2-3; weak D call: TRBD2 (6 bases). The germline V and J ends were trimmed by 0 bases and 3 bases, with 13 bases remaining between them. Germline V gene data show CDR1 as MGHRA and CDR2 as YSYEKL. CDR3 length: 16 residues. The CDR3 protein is CASSQDTWGETDTQYF. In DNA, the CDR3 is TGCGCCAGCAGCCAAGACACGTGGGGGGAGACAGATACGCAGTATTTT.

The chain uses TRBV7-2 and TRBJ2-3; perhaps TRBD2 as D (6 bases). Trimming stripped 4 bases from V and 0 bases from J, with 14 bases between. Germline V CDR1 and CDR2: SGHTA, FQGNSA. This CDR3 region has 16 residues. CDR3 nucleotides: TGTGCCAGCAGCTCCAGGACTAACCCGAGCACAGATACGCAGTATTTT. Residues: CASSSRTNPSTDTQYF.

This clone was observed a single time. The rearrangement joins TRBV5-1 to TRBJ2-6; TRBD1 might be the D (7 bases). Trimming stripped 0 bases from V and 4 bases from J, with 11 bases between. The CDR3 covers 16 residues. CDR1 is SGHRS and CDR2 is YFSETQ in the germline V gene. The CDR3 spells CASSLAGGTGANVLTF. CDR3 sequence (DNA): TGCGCCAGCAGCTTGGCAGGGGGGACCGGGGCCAACGTCCTGACTTTC.

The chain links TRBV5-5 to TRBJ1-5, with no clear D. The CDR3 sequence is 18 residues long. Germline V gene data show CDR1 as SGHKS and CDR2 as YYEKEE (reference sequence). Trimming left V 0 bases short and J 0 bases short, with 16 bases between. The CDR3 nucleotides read TGTGCCAGCAGCTTGGAACCCCCCGAAGTGTATAGCAATCAGCCCCAGCATTTT. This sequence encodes CASSLEPPEVYSNQPQHF.

The CDR3 here is CASKTKLGSNQPQHF. CDR3 nucleotide sequence: TGTGCCAGTAAAACAAAATTGGGCAGTAATCAGCCCCAGCATTTT. The chain uses TRBV19 and TRBJ1-5; no definite D call. The CDR3 covers 15 residues. Germline CDR1 reads LNHDA; CDR2 reads SQIVND (reference sequence). Trimming pared 7 bases from V and 4 bases from J, leaving 17 bases between.

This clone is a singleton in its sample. The CDR3 spells CASSESQGGEVARTNEQFF. Written as DNA, the CDR3 is TGTGCCAGCAGCGAGTCACAGGGGGGAGAGGTAGCGCGTACCAATGAGCAGTTCTTC. The rearrangement links TRBV28 to TRBJ2-1; 8 bases fit TRBD1. The CDR3 consists of 19 residues. The ends lost 6 bases at V and 6 bases at J; junction bases unmatched: 22. Germline V CDR1 and CDR2: MDHEN, SYDVKM.

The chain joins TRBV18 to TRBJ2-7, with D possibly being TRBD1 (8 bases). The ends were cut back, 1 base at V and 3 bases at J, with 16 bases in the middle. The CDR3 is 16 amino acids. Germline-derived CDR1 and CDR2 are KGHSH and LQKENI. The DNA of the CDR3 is TGTGCCAGCTCACCACAAAGCGGGACAGGACACTACGAGCAGTACTTC. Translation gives CASSPQSGTGHYEQYF. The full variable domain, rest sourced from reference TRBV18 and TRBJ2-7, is NAGVMQNPRHLVRRRGQEARLRCSPMKGHSHVYWYRQLPEEGLKFMVYLQKENIIDESGMPKERFSAEFPKEGPSILRIQQVVRGDSAAYFCASSPQSGTGHYEQYFGPGTRLTVT.

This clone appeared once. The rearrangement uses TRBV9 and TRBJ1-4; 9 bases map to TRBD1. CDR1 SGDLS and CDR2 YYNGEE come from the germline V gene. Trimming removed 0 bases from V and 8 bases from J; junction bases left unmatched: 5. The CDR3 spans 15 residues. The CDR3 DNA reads TGTGCCAGCAGCGTAGGGACAGGGGCGGTCGAAAAACTGTTTTTT. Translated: CASSVGTGAVEKLFF.

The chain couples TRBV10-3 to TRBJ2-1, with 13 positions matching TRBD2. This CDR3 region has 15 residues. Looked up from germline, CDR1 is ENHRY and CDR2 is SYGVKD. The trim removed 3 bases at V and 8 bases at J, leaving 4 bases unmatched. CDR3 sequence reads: CAISEGLAGAYEQFF. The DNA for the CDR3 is TGTGCCATCAGTGAAGGACTAGCGGGAGCGTATGAGCAGTTCTTC.

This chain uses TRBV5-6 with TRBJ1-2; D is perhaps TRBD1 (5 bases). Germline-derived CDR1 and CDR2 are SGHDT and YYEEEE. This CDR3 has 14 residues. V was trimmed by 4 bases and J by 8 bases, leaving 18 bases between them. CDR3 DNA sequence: TGTGCCAGCAGCCTATCCGGGACGGCGGGAGGCTACACCTTC. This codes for CASSLSGTAGGYTF.

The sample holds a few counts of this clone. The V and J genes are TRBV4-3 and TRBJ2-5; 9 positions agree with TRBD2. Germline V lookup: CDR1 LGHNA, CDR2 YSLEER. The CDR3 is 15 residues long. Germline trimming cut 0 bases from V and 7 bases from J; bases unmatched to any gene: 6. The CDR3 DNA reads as TGCGCCAGCAGCCAAGAACCAGCGGGGGGATTGACCCAGTACTTC. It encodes CASSQEPAGGLTQYF.

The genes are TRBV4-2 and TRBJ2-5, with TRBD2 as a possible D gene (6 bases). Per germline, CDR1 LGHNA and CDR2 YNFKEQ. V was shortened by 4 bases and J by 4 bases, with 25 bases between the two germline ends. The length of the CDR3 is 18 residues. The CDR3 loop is CASSPGRRREFNRETQYF. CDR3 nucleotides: TGTGCCAGCAGCCCAGGCCGGAGGAGGGAGTTTAACAGAGAGACCCAGTACTTC.

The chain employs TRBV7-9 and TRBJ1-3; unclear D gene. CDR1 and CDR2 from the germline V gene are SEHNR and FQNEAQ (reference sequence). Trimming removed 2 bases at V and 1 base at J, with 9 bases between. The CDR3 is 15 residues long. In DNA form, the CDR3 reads TGTGCCAGCAGCTTACGTCCGGGGTCTGGAAACACCATATATTTT. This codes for CASSLRPGSGNTIYF.

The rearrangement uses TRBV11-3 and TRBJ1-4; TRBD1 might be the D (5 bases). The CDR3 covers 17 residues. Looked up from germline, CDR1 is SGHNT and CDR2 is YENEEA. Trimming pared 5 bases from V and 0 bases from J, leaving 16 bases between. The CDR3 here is CASSKTGGTATNEKLFF. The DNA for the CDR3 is TGTGCCAGCAGCAAAACGGGAGGGACCGCAACTAATGAAAAACTGTTTTTT.

The CDR3 DNA reads as TGTGCCAGCAGGCCATCTACAGGGAACGACAATGAGCAGTTCTTC. Its translation: CASRPSTGNDNEQFF. The gene calls are TRBV5-4 and TRBJ2-1, with D possibly TRBD1 on 6 matching bases. CDR1 and CDR2 from the germline V gene are SGHNT and YYREEE (reference sequence). Trimming took 5 bases from V and 5 from J, leaving 17 bases between them. The CDR3 runs to 15 residues.

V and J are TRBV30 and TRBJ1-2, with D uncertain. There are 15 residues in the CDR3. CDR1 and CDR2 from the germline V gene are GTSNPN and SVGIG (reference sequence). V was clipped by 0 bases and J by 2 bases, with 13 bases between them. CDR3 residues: CAWSVKGRINYGYTF. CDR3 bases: TGTGCCTGGAGTGTAAAGGGCAGGATAAACTATGGCTACACCTTC. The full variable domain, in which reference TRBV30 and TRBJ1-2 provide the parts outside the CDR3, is SQTIHQWPATLVQPVGSPLSLECTVEGTSNPNLYWYRQAAGRGLQLLFYSVGIGQISSEVPQNLSASRPQDRQFILSSKKLLLSDSGFYLCAWSVKGRINYGYTFGSGTRLTVV.

The CDR3 nucleotides read TGTGCCAGCAGTGAAACAGTAACGATGAACACTGAAGCTTTCTTT. This gives the protein CASSETVTMNTEAFF. The rearrangement uses TRBV2 and TRBJ1-1; unclear D gene. The ends were cut back, 2 bases at V and 0 bases at J, with 10 bases in the middle. This CDR3 has 15 amino acids. Germline CDR1 is SNHLY and CDR2 is FYNNEI.

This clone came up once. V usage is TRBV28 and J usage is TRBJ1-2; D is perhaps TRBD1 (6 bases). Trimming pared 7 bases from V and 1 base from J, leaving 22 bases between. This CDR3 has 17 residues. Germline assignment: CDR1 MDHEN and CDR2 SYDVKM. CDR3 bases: TGTGCCAGCACCGCGGGGACACTACGCTTCTTTAACTATGGCTACACCTTC. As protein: CASTAGTLRFFNYGYTF.

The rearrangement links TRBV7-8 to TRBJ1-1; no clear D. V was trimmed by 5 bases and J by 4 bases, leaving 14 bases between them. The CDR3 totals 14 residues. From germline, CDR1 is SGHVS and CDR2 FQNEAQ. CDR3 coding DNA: TGTGCCAGCAGCCCTACAGAGATAGGCACTGAAGCTTTCTTT. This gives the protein CASSPTEIGTEAFF.

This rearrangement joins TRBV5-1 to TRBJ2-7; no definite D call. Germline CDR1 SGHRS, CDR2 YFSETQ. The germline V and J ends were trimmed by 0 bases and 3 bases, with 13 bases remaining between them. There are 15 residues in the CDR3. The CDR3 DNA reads TGCGCCAGCAGCTTGGTCAGCGCAGGATACTACGAGCAGTACTTC. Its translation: CASSLVSAGYYEQYF.

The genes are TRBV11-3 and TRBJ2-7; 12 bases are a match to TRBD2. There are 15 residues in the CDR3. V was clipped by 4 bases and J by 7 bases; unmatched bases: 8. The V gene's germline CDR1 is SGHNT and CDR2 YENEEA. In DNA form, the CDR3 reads TGTGCCAGCAGCTCTCGACTAGCGGGGGAGAGGGAGCAGTACGTC. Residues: CASSSRLAGEREQYV.

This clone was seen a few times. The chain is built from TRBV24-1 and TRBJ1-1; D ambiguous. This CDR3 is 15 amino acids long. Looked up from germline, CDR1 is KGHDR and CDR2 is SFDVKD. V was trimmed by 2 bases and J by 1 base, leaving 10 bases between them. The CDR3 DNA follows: TGTGCCACCAGTGATTCTGGCAGGCGGAACACTGAAGCTTTCTTT. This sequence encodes CATSDSGRRNTEAFF.

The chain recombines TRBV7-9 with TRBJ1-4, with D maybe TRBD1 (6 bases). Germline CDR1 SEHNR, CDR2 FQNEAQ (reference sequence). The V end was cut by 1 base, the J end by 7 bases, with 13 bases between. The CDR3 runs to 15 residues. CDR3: CASSLGGGDGEKLFF. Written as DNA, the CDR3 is TGTGCCAGCAGCTTAGGTGGGGGCGATGGTGAAAAACTGTTTTTT. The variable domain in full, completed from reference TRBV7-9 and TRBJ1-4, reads DTGVSQNPRHKITKRGQNVTFRCDPISEHNRLYWYRQTLGQGPEFLTYFQNEAQLEKSRLLSDRFSAERPKGSFSTLEIQRTEQGDSAMYLCASSLGGGDGEKLFFGSGTQLSVL.